The 5 T cell receptor beta chains given below trace back to one sample, sequenced in a study of OX40 agonist ivuxolimab in advanced cancers. Some clones are missing from TCRdb's copy, which holds only in-frame ones; the method was immunoSEQ multiplex PCR. The profile covers 70,000 to 85,000 clones, with about 94% appearing a single time and 11% taken by the ten largest. The sample in question was CD4+ or CD8+ T cells sorted from blood, obtained in a trial of the OX40 agonist ivuxolimab. The receptors originated from an adult with an advanced solid tumor such as melanoma, head and neck, liver or kidney cancer.

This clone counts as large (0.1 to 1%). J is TRBJ1-1 and V is TRBV13; no clear D gene. V lost 4 bases and J lost 6, with 9 bases in between. The CDR3 runs 12 residues. Germline CDR1 and CDR2: PRHDT and FYEKMQ (reference sequence). The DNA for the CDR3 is TGTGCCAGCAGCTCTAACGGACCTGAAGCTTTCTTT. It is translated as CASSSNGPEAFF.

The gene calls are TRBV11-2 and TRBJ1-5; D is uncertain. This CDR3 spans 16 amino acids. Germline V gene lookup returns CDR1 SGHAT and CDR2 FQNNGV. Trimming took 0 bases from V and 5 from J, leaving 14 bases between them. The DNA for the CDR3 is TGTGCCAGCAGCTTAGAAATGGCCGGGGAAGATCAGCCCCAGCATTTT. Amino acid sequence: CASSLEMAGEDQPQHF. Supplemented by reference TRBV11-2 and TRBJ1-5, the full variable domain reads EAGVAQSPRYKIIEKRQSVAFWCNPISGHATLYWYQQILGQGPKLLIQFQNNGVVDDSQLPKDRFSAERLKGVDSTLKIQPAKLEDSAVYLCASSLEMAGEDQPQHFGDGTRLSIL.

This sequence joins TRBV9 and TRBJ2-7; D is possibly TRBD1 or TRBD2 (5 bases each). Trimming left V 0 bases short and J 5 bases short, with 12 bases between. Per the germline V gene, CDR1 is SGDLS and CDR2 is YYNGEE. The CDR3 runs to 14 residues. CDR3 coding DNA: TGTGCCAGCAGCGTAGGGGGGACGGGGAACGAGCAGTACTTC. Amino acid sequence: CASSVGGTGNEQYF.

The CDR3 protein is CASSFSDSTYEQYF. The CDR3, as DNA: TGCGCCAGCAGCTTTTCCGACAGTACCTACGAGCAGTACTTC. This sequence joins TRBV5-1 and TRBJ2-7, with a weak D call TRBD1 (5 bases). Deletions cut 2 bases from V and 2 bases from J, with 11 bases between. CDR1 and CDR2 from the germline V gene are SGHRS and YFSETQ. The CDR3 runs 14 residues.

The chain's CDR3 is CASSERGDTEAFF. In DNA form, the CDR3 reads TGTGCCAGCAGCGAACGGGGTGACACTGAAGCTTTCTTT. The chain employs TRBV9 and TRBJ1-1; D uncertain. The CDR3 spans 13 residues. Trimming pared 3 bases from V and 3 bases from J, leaving 9 bases between. Looked up from germline, CDR1 is SGDLS and CDR2 is YYNGEE.